Included here is one TCR beta chain sequence, with context. What this receptor recognizes is not known. No qualities accompany the bases; no much larger clone lies one base away. TCRbeta CDR3 regions were amplified from genomic DNA by means of the immunoSEQ Assay, a bias-controlled multiplex PCR. The source study handled its data this way. Nucleated cell counts per sample were estimated from amplification of reference gene primers within the assay. Sequence reads were collapsed and filtered to measure the absolute abundance of every unique TCRbeta CDR3 rearrangement. For each sample, productive Simpson clonality was calculated by taking the square root of Simpson's diversity index across productive rearrangements. The table was pulled from immuneACCESS by TCRdb, which kept in-frame rearrangements only. Such tables lose some clones; where checked, under half of the loss comes from unresolved V genes, and the rest has no known cause. That table is the source of V, J and clone size, and D and trimming were worked out from the DNA. The sample has 100,000 to 120,000 clones on record, about four fifths of them singletons. Jointly, the top ten make up 4% to 5% of the sample.

CDR1 and CDR2 were assigned from the germline V gene as SGHRS and YFSETQ. The CDR3 measures 18 amino acids from cysteine to phenylalanine. Just the 54-base CDR3 DNA is kept, in frame starting at base 1. From V the trimming removes 4 bases and from J it removes 0 bases, while the gene matches leave 13 bases of the junction unaccounted for. The collaborating institutions used their own protocols to collect whole blood in K2EDTA tubes. Collaborator samples were shipped for TCRbeta analysis as frozen whole blood, isolated PBMCs, or DNA extracted from either sample type. This sample is part of a study of blood T cell repertoires in COVID-19 (TCRdb year 2020). Turning to the overall study: The collaborator samples originated in the United States, Italy and Spain and spanned the acute and convalescent phases of COVID-19. The prospective study material was composed of cDNA or gDNA derived from T cells, B-cell-depleted T cells, or PBMCs. Subjects who had been exposed to COVID-19, were actively infected with it, or had recovered from it provided the deeply sampled blood TCRbeta repertoires that made up the dataset. A freely available public database, intended as a resource for researchers studying the immune response to SARS-CoV-2, is where the repertoires were released. The samples were drawn from the first 160 participants of the ongoing ImmuneRACE study and from 1,254 subjects provided by 6 global collaborators. Nearly every sample came with metadata listing a de-identified subject ID, COVID-19 status, age in years and sex. Where available, HLA class I and class II types were obtained from metadata supplied by the sample provider rather than from assay-based typing.

Overall study results and their limits: The quantity of clinical and demographic metadata differed by source and by participant and was supplied without curation.

The V gene is TRBV5-1 and the J gene is TRBJ1-3; TRBD1 fits 7 bases in the junction. Specimen: peripheral blood. The sequence was obtained from a woman between 65 and 79 years old with acute or convalescent COVID-19. The sequenced DNA is TGCGCCAGCAGCCCCGGACAGGTTTACGCTTCCTCTGGAAACACCATATATTTT. This codes for CASSPGQVYASSGNTIYF.